This record concerns one T cell receptor (beta chain) sequence. The germline CDR1 and CDR2 sequences are SGHRS and YFSETQ. Trimming took off 3 bases at V and 10 bases at J, with 18 bases between the two ends. The CDR3 is 14 residues long. This sample was taken from a study of blood T cell repertoires in COVID-19. As for the study in general: Sites in the United States, Italy and Spain provided acute and convalescent COVID-19 samples. PBMCs, B-cell-depleted T cells, or T cells were the source of the cDNA or gDNA that made up the material.

In the authors' workflow: For nucleated cells, counts were estimated from reference gene primer amplification. TCRdb's copy holds only in-frame clones and misses some; the assay was immunoSEQ multiplex PCR. V and J calls and clone size are those listed in that table; D and trimming were worked out from the DNA. The top ten hold 10% to 15% of the sample, which has fewer than 450,000 clones, about nine tenths seen once. V usage is TRBV5-1 and J usage is TRBJ2-3; D perhaps matches TRBD2 (6 bases). This TCR was recovered from a woman aged 45-59 years with COVID-19, enrolled during active disease. Input material: peripheral blood. CDR3: CASSSGESPDAQYF. The CDR3 DNA reads TGCGCCAGCAGCTCGGGGGAATCGCCCGACGCGCAGTATTTT.